Described below is a single TCR beta chain sequence and its context. This sample stems from a study of blood T cell repertoires in COVID-19. For the study at large: The origin of the acute and convalescent COVID-19 samples was the United States, Italy and Spain.

Profiling relied on immunoSEQ multiplex PCR, and the TCRdb table lists in-frame clones only, not all of them. The table lists fewer than 500,000 clones, about 90% of them singletons. It was during active infection that Seattle patients were enrolled and then longitudinally followed. Germline V lookup: CDR1 SGHKS, CDR2 YYEKEE (reference sequence). The CDR3 runs to 15 residues. Trimming cost V 0 bases and J 0 bases, with 8 bases left between them. V is TRBV5-5 and J is TRBJ2-3, with D possibly being TRBD1 (6 bases). The sequence was collected from a man younger than 30 with COVID-19, enrolled during active disease. Sequenced: peripheral blood. Here the CDR3 DNA reads TGTGCCAGCAGCTTGGGGACAGTCAGCACAGATACGCAGTATTTT. Translating it yields CASSLGTVSTDTQYF.